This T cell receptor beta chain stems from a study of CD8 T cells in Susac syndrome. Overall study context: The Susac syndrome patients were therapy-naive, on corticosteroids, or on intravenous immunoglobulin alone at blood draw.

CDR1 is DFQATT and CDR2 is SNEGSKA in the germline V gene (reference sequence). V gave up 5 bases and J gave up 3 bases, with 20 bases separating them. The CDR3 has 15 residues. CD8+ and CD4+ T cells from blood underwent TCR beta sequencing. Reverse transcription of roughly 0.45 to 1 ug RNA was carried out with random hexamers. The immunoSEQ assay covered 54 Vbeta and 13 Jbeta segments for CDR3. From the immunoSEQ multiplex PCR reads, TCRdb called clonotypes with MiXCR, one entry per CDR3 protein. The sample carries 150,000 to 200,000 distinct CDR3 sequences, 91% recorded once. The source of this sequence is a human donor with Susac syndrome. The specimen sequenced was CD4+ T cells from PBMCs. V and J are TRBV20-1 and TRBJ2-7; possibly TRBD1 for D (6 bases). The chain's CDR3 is CSAPTTGHSNYEQYF. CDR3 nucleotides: TGCAGTGCTCCTACAACAGGGCACTCAAACTACGAGCAGTACTTC.